These 13 T cell receptor beta chains were all obtained from the same sample, sequenced in a study of OX40 agonist ivuxolimab in advanced cancers. Sequenced by immunoSEQ multiplex PCR; TCRdb stores in-frame clones only, minus some. The sample contains over 70,000 clones, approximately 90% of which appear only once. Sequenced here: CD4+ or CD8+ T cells sorted from blood, sampled in a trial of the OX40 agonist ivuxolimab. The receptors stem from an adult with an advanced solid tumor such as melanoma, head and neck, liver or kidney cancer.

This clone showed up just once. V is TRBV10-3 and J is TRBJ2-1, with D possibly TRBD2 on 6 matching bases. The CDR3 loop spans 16 amino acids. The V end was cut by 5 bases, the J end by 0 bases, with 14 bases between. Germline V gene sequence: CDR1 ENHRY, CDR2 SYGVKD. CDR3 region: CAISSGTASSYNEQFF. The DNA of the CDR3 is TGTGCCATCAGTTCCGGGACTGCAAGCTCCTACAATGAGCAGTTCTTC.

The chain has TRBV10-3 and TRBJ2-5, with 9 bases matching TRBD2. CDR3 length equals 17 residues. Germline assignment: CDR1 ENHRY and CDR2 SYGVKD. V shed 0 bases and J 5 bases; nucleotides not matched to a gene: 10. The CDR3 sequence: CAISESAAGGPRETQYF. The CDR3 DNA is TGTGCCATCAGTGAGTCGGCGGCGGGAGGGCCGCGGGAGACCCAGTACTTC.

This clone was detected once. V and J are TRBV4-1 and TRBJ2-3; possibly TRBD1 or TRBD2 for D (5 bases each). V lost 1 base to trimming and J lost 1 base, with 6 bases between them. Per the germline V gene, CDR1 is MGHRA and CDR2 is YSYEKL. The CDR3 totals 14 residues. The CDR3 bases are TGCGCCAGCAGCCAAGTGGGGGGCACAGATACGCAGTATTTT. Protein product: CASSQVGGTDTQYF.

The V and J genes are TRBV11-3 and TRBJ2-5, with D unclear. The DNA end is more similar to TRBJ2-7, so the J call may be wrong. The germline gives CDR1 SGHNT, CDR2 YENEEA. The CDR3 has 13 residues. Here the CDR3 DNA reads TGTGCCAGCAGCTCGACTCCGTCCTACGAGCAGTACTTC. Protein sequence: CASSSTPSYEQYF.

As for this clone: The junction departs from the called germline gene at one end, perhaps through a read error. This sequence joins TRBV6-5 and TRBJ1-1; D is perhaps TRBD1 (5 bases). CDR3 length equals 13 residues. Germline values: CDR1 MNHEY, CDR2 SVGAGI. DNA for the CDR3: TGTGCCAGCAGTTACGGGGCCTATTTTCTCCTTCTCTTT. Amino acids: CASSYGAYFLLLF.

The chain joins TRBV30 to TRBJ2-2; D is uncertain. CDR3 length: 12 amino acids. The V end lost 4 bases, the J end lost 4 bases, and 7 bases lay between the germline ends. Germline CDR1 reads GTSNPN; CDR2 reads SVGIG (reference sequence). The CDR3 reads CAWTDGTGELFF. CDR3 sequence (DNA): TGTGCCTGGACGGACGGCACCGGGGAGCTGTTTTTT.

V and J are TRBV19 and TRBJ1-5; D uncertain. This CDR3 comprises 15 residues. Germline V gene data show CDR1 as LNHDA and CDR2 as SQIVND (reference sequence). Deletions cut 7 bases from V and 4 bases from J, with 17 bases between. DNA of the CDR3: TGTGCCAGTACGCTCCTGGATGGGGAAAATCAGCCCCAGCATTTT. Its translation is CASTLLDGENQPQHF.

The chain carries TRBV29-1 and TRBJ2-7, with D perhaps TRBD1 or TRBD2 (5 bases each). Trimming shortened V by 4 bases and J by 2 bases, and 15 bases separated the two germline ends. This CDR3 contains 14 residues. Germline-derived CDR1 and CDR2 are SQVTM and ANQGSEA. CDR3 residues: CSVVGTPVPYEQYF. The CDR3 region has the DNA TGCAGCGTTGTAGGGACCCCAGTCCCCTACGAGCAGTACTTC.

This clone was counted between two and nine times. J is TRBJ2-2 and V is TRBV11-3; D gene uncertain. Trimming stripped 5 bases from V and 7 bases from J, with 14 bases between. The CDR3 sequence is 14 residues long. CDR1 SGHNT and CDR2 YENEEA come from the germline V gene. The CDR3 loop reads CASSIPSSGGELFF. The CDR3, as DNA: TGTGCCAGCAGCATCCCTAGTTCCGGCGGGGAGCTGTTTTTT.

The chain employs TRBV28 and TRBJ2-1; 10 bases map to TRBD2. Trimming took 5 bases from V and 9 from J; bases not matched to a gene: 25. From germline, CDR1 is MDHEN and CDR2 SYDVKM. The CDR3 has 20 amino acids. The CDR3 loop is CASSPRRHREASGSGLEQFF. The CDR3 region has the DNA TGTGCCAGCAGTCCCCGCCGGCACAGGGAGGCTAGCGGGAGCGGTCTTGAGCAGTTCTTC.

V is TRBV7-9 and J is TRBJ2-1, with 10 bases aligning to TRBD2. This CDR3 comprises 17 residues. Germline CDR1 is SEHNR and CDR2 is FQNEAQ (reference sequence). The ends lost 3 bases at V and 2 bases at J; junction bases unmatched: 7. This CDR3 is CASSFASGSPTYNEQFF. The CDR3 DNA reads TGTGCCAGCAGCTTTGCTAGCGGGAGTCCAACCTACAATGAGCAGTTCTTC.

The J gene is TRBJ2-7, the V gene TRBV5-1; D is ambiguous. The CDR3 sequence is 16 residues long. Trimming removed 4 bases at V and 0 bases at J, with 17 bases between. The germline CDR1 and CDR2 sequences are SGHRS and YFSETQ. This chain's CDR3 is CASSVNAAWSSYEQYF. Here the CDR3 DNA reads TGCGCCAGCAGCGTTAACGCGGCGTGGTCCTCCTACGAGCAGTACTTC.

This chain joins TRBV30 and TRBJ2-1; 9 bases line up with TRBD2. There are 15 residues in the CDR3. The germline CDR1 and CDR2 sequences are GTSNPN and SVGIG (reference sequence). Losses at the gene ends were 2 bases for V and 6 bases for J; bases not matched to a gene: 8. In DNA, the CDR3 is TGTGCCTGGAGTCTCATGGCGGGAGGGACCAATGAGCAGTTCTTC. Translating gives CAWSLMAGGTNEQFF.